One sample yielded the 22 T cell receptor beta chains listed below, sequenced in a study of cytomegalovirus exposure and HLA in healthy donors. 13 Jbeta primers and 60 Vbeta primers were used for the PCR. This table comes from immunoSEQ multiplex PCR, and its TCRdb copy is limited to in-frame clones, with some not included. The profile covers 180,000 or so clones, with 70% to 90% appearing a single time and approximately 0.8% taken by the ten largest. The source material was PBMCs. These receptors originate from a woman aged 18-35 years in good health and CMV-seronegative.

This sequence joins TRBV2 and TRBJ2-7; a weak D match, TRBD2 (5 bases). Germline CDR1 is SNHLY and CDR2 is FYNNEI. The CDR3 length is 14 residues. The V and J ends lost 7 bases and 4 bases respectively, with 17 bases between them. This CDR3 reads CASKLDYGPYEQYF. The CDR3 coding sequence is TGTGCCAGCAAATTAGACTACGGGCCTTACGAGCAGTACTTC.

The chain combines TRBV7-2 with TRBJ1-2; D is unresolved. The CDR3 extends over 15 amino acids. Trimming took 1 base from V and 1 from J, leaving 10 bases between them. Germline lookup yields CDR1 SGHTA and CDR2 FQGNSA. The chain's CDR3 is CASSLGSSLNYGYTF. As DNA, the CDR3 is TGTGCCAGCAGCTTAGGATCTAGCCTTAACTATGGCTACACCTTC.

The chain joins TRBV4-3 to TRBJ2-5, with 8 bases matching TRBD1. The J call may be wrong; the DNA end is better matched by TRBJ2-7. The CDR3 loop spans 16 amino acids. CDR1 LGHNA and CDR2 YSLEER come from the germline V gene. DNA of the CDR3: TGCGCCAGCAGCCAAGACGAAGGGACAGGCTCCTACGAGCAGTACTTC. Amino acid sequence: CASSQDEGTGSYEQYF.

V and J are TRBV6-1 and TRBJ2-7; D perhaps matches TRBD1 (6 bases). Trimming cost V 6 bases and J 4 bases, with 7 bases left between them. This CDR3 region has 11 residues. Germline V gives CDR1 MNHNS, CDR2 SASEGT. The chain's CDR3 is CASRDRYEQYF. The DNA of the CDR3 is TGTGCCAGCAGGGACAGATACGAGCAGTACTTC.

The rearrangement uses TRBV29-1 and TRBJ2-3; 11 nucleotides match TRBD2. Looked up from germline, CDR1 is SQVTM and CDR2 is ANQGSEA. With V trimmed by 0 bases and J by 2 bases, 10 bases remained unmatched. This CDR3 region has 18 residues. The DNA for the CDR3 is TGCAGCGTTGAAGATCGACCGTTACTAGCGGGAGACACAGATACGCAGTATTTT. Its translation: CSVEDRPLLAGDTDTQYF.

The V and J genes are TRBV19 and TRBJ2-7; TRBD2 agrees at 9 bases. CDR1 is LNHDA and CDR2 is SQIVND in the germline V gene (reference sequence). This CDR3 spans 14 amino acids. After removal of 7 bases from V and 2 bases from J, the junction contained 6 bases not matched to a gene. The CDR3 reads CASNSGRGTYEQYF. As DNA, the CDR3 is TGTGCCAGTAATAGCGGGAGAGGGACCTACGAGCAGTACTTC. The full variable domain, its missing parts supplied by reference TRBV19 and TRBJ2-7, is DGGITQSPKYLFRKEGQNVTLSCEQNLNHDAMYWYRQDPGQGLRLIYYSQIVNDFQKGDIAEGYSVSREKKESFPLTVTSAQKNPTAFYLCASNSGRGTYEQYFGPGTRLTVT.

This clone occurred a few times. CDR3: CAIQDTRNTEAFF. CDR3 coding DNA: TGTGCAATCCAAGACACTCGGAACACTGAAGCTTTCTTT. V and J are TRBV28 and TRBJ1-1; D is ambiguous. CDR1 is MDHEN, CDR2 SYDVKM, per germline. The CDR3 contains 13 residues.

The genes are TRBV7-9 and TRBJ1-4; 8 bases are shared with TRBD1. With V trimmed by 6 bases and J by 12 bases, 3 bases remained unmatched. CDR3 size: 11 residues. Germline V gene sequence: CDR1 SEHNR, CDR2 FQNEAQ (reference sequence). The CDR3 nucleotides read TGTGCCAGCAGTCAGGACAGGGAACTGTTTTTT. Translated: CASSQDRELFF.

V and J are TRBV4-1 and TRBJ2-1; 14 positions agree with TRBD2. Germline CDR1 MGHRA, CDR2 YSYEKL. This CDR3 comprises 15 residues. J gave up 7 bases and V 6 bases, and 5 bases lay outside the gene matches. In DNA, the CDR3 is TGCGCCAGCAGTGACCGACTAGCGGGGGGGAATGAGCAGTTCTTC. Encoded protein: CASSDRLAGGNEQFF.

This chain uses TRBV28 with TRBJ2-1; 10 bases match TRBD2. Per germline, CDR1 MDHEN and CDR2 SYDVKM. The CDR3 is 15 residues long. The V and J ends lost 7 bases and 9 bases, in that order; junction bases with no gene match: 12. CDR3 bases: TGTGCCAGCACCCTCGGGACAGCGGGAGGGGCTGAGCAGTTCTTC. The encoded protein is CASTLGTAGGAEQFF.

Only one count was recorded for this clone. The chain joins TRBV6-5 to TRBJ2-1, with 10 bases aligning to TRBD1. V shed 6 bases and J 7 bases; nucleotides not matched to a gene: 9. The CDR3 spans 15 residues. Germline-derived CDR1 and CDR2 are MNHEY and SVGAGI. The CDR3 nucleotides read TGTGCCAGCAGCCGCCGAGACAGGGGGCGAAATGAGCAGTTCTTC. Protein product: CASSRRDRGRNEQFF.

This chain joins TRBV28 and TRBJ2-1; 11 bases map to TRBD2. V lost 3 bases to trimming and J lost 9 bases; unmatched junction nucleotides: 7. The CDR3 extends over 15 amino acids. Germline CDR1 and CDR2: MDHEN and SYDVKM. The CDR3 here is CASSFLIAGGLEQFF. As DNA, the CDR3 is TGTGCCAGCAGTTTTTTGATAGCGGGAGGGCTTGAGCAGTTCTTC.

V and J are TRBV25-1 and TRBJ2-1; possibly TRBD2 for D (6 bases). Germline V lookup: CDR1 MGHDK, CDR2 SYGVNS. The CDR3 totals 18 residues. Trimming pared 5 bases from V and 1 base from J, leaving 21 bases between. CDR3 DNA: TGTGCCAGCAGTCCCGGAGGTGGGGGGTCCTGGTCCTACAATGAGCAGTTCTTC. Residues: CASSPGGGGSWSYNEQFF.

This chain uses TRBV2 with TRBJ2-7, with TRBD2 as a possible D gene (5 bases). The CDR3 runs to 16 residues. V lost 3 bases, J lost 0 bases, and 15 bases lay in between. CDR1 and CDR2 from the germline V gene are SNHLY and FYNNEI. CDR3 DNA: TGTGCCAGCAGTGACGGGAAACGGTCCCTCTCCTACGAGCAGTACTTC. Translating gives CASSDGKRSLSYEQYF.

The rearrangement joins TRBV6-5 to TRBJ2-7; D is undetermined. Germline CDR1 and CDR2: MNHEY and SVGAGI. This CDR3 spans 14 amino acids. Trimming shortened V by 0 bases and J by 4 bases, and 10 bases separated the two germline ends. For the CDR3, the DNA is TGTGCCAGCAGTTACTCGACTGGAGAATACGAGCAGTACTTC. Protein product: CASSYSTGEYEQYF.

The CDR3 here is CASSLGQDTGELFF. The CDR3, as DNA: TGCGCCAGCAGCTTGGGACAGGACACCGGGGAGCTGTTTTTT. This chain joins TRBV5-1 and TRBJ2-2, with D tentatively TRBD1 (6 bases). V dropped 0 bases and J dropped 3 bases, with 6 bases sitting between them. The germline V gene has CDR1 SGHRS and CDR2 YFSETQ. This CDR3 contains 14 residues.

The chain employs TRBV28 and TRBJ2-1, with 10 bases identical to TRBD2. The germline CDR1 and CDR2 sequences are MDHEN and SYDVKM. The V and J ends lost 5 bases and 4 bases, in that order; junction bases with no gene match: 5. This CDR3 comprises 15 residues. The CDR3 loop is CASSLAGEGYNEQFF. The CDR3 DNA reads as TGTGCCAGCAGTCTAGCGGGAGAGGGGTACAATGAGCAGTTCTTC.

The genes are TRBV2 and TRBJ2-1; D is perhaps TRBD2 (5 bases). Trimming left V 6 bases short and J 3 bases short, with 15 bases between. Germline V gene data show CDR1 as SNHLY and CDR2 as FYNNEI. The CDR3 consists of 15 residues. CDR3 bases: TGTGCCAGCAGGACCAGCGGTACCTTCTACAATGAGCAGTTCTTC. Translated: CASRTSGTFYNEQFF.

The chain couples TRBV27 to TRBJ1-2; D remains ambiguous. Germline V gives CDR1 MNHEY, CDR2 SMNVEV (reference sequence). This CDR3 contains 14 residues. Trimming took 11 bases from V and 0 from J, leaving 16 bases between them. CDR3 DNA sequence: TGTGCCGGTCGCCCGGTGATTACTAACTATGGCTACACCTTC. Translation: CAGRPVITNYGYTF.

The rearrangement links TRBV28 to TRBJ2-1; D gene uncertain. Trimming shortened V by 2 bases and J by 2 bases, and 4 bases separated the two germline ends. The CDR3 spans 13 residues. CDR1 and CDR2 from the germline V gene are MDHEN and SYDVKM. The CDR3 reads CASSLTAYNEQFF. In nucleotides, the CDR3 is TGTGCCAGCAGTTTAACTGCCTACAATGAGCAGTTCTTC. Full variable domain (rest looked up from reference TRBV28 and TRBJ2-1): DVKVTQSSRYLVKRTGEKVFLECVQDMDHENMFWYRQDPGLGLRLIYFSYDVKMKEKGDIPEGYSVSREKKERFSLILESASTNQTSMYLCASSLTAYNEQFFGPGTRLTVL.

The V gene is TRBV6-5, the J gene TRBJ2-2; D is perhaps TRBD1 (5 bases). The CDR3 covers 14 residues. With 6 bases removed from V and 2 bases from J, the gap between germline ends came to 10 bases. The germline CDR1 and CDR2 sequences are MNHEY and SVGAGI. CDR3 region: CASRYDRNTGELFF. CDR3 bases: TGTGCCAGCAGATATGACAGAAACACCGGGGAGCTGTTTTTT.

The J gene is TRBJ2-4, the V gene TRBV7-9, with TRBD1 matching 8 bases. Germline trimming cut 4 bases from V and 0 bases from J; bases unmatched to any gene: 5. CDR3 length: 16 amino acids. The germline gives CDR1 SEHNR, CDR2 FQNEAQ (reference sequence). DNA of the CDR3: TGTGCCAGCAGCTACAGACAGGGGTTAGCCAAAAACATTCAGTACTTC. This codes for CASSYRQGLAKNIQYF.